The rows below give T cell receptor beta chains drawn from one sample of a study of cytotoxic CD8 clonotypes in ibrutinib-treated CLL. TCRdb keeps only in-frame clones here, not all; method: immunoSEQ multiplex PCR. The sample records approximately 15,000 clones, over 60% being singletons. The sequencing used PBMCs, collected before ibrutinib treatment. These TCRs come from a human donor with chronic lymphocytic leukemia. CDR3s include the opening cysteine and the closing phenylalanine or tryptophan. A D gene is named only where the DNA matches it firmly. Clone size is shown for a subset of rows, as once, few, many or a class of expanded clone.

TRBJ1-3,-,-,TRBV18,TGTGCCAGCTCACCGATAAGCGTTGGAAACACCATATATTTT,CASSPISVGNTIYF
TRBJ2-5,-,-,TRBV2,TGTGCCAGCCGAGAAGGGGGCAGGGGGCGGGGGGAGACCCAGTACTTC,CASREGGRGRGETQYF
TRBJ1-2,medium-sized,TRBD1,TRBV29-1,TGCAGCGAGGGGGACAGTACTAACTATGGCTACACCTTC,CSEGDSTNYGYTF
TRBJ2-5,-,-,TRBV5-1,TGCGCCAGCAGCGGGGAGGTGGGTCCGGAGACCCAGTACTTC,CASSGEVGPETQYF
TRBJ1-2,-,-,TRBV5-5,TGTGCCAGCAGCTTGGGGGAGATCCCTTATGGCTACACCTTC,CASSLGEIPYGYTF
TRBJ2-3,-,-,TRBV11-3,TGTGCCAGCAGCTTAGGAGATGAGGTCACAGATACGCAGTATTTT,CASSLGDEVTDTQYF
TRBJ1-5,-,-,TRBV10-2,TGCGCCAGCAGTGTCAGGCTCGATCAGCCCCAGCATTTT,CASSVRLDQPQHF
TRBJ2-7,-,TRBD1,TRBV28,TGTGCCAGCACTCGCCGGGACAGGGGTTACGAGCAGTACTTC,CASTRRDRGYEQYF
TRBJ2-4,-,TRBD2,TRBV29-1,TGCAGCGTTGATGGGCTAGCGGGAGAGAACATTCAGTACTTC,CSVDGLAGENIQYF
TRBJ1-1,few,-,TRBV7-6,TGTGCCAGCAGCTTAGTTCGGGATGAACAATCTGAAGCTTTCTTT,CASSLVRDEQSEAFF
TRBJ1-2,-,-,TRBV5-4,TGTGCCAGCAGCTTACAGGGTGGTGGCTACACCTTC,CASSLQGGGYTF
TRBJ2-1,-,TRBD2,TRBV5-1,TGCGCCAGCAGCACGGGACTAGCGGCTTACAATGAGCAGTTCTTC,CASSTGLAAYNEQFF
TRBJ2-5,-,TRBD1,TRBV5-4,TGTGCCAGCAGCGTCGGGACAGGGCAAGAGACCCAGTACTTC,CASSVGTGQETQYF
TRBJ1-1,few,-,TRBV30,TGTGCCTGGAGTGGTCGTGTGAACACTGAAGCTTTCTTT,CAWSGRVNTEAFF
TRBJ1-5,-,-,TRBV6-5,TGTGCCAGCAGTTACCGCTCGGCTGGGGGGCGTCAGCCCCAGCATTTT,CASSYRSAGGRQPQHF
TRBJ1-2,-,-,TRBV6-1,TGTGCCAGCCTAAGTGCAGTTGGAGGCTACACCTTC,CASLSAVGGYTF
TRBJ2-1,-,-,TRBV7-2,TGTGCCAGCAGCTACTACAATGAGCAGTTCTTC,CASSYYNEQFF
TRBJ1-2,-,TRBD1,TRBV2,TGTGCCAGCAGCTCATCAGGGGGAGAGGCTTATAACTATGGCTACACCTTC,CASSSSGGEAYNYGYTF
TRBJ2-4,-,-,TRBV5-1,TGCGCCAGCAGCTTGAGGTCCGTCCGGGCGGCCAAAAACATTCAGTACTTC,CASSLRSVRAAKNIQYF
TRBJ2-5,-,-,TRBV29-1,TGCAGCGTCGGGGACGGCCAAGAGACCCAGTACTTC,CSVGDGQETQYF
TRBJ2-7,-,TRBD2,TRBV7-2,TGTGCCAGCAGCGAGACTAGCCAGAAGGGCGAGCAGTACTTC,CASSETSQKGEQYF
TRBJ1-2,few,-,TRBV7-8,TGTGCCAGCAGCCCCACCCCCTCTAACTATGGCTACACCTTC,CASSPTPSNYGYTF
TRBJ2-4,-,-,TRBV5-4,TGTGCCAGCAGCTTGTTTCCAGCAGACGTTGGGGCCAAAAACATTCAGTACTTC,CASSLFPADVGAKNIQYF
TRBJ1-2,-,-,TRBV29-1,TGCAGCGTCGTAGACCGAGCCTCGGTCTATGGCTACACCTTC,CSVVDRASVYGYTF
TRBJ2-5,-,-,TRBV30,TGTGCCTGGAGTGTACACCGTCAAGAGACCCAGTACTTC,CAWSVHRQETQYF
TRBJ2-7,-,-,TRBV7-2,TGTGCCAGCAGCTTACGGGCTAGTCGCGAGCAGTACTTC,CASSLRASREQYF
TRBJ2-7,-,-,TRBV27,TGTGCCACCCAGGGGGGGCCGTTGGGTAACTACGAGCAGTACTTC,CATQGGPLGNYEQYF
TRBJ1-5,-,-,TRBV4-1,TGCGCCAGCAGCCAAGAGTGGCGGCATCAGCCCCAGCATTTT,CASSQEWRHQPQHF
TRBJ1-4,-,-,TRBV7-2,TGTGCCAGCAGCTCAACCCCAACTAATGAAAAACTGTTTTTT,CASSSTPTNEKLFF
TRBJ2-7,-,TRBD2,TRBV5-4,TGTGCCAGCAGCTTGGTCCTAGCGGGACCCACTTACGAGCAGTACTTC,CASSLVLAGPTYEQYF
TRBJ1-2,-,-,TRBV7-9,TGTGCCAGCAGCTTAGGGTCAACCTATGGCTACACCTTC,CASSLGSTYGYTF
TRBJ1-4,-,TRBD1,TRBV27,TGTGCCAGCAGTTTTCAGGGGGCGAATGAAAAACTGTTTTTT,CASSFQGANEKLFF
TRBJ1-6,-,-,TRBV6-1,TGTGCCAGCAGCCCCCCCCGGGGCCATAATTCACCCCTCCACTTT,CASSPPRGHNSPLHF
TRBJ2-1,-,-,TRBV9,TGTGCCAGCAGCGTTGGGGCGGGAAGAACATCGGATGAGCAGTTCTTC,CASSVGAGRTSDEQFF
TRBJ2-1,-,-,TRBV18,TGTGCCAGCTCACCACCGTACAGGTGGACACACAATGAGCAGTTCTTC,CASSPPYRWTHNEQFF
TRBJ1-1,-,-,TRBV6-4,TGTGCCAGAGTCAAGACAGGTCCGCTTTTAAGCATGAACACTGAAGCTTTCTTT,CARVKTGPLLSMNTEAFF
TRBJ2-1,few,TRBD2,TRBV27,TGTGCCAGCAGTTTCATGACCATAGCGGGAATTGGGAATGAGCAGTTCTTC,CASSFMTIAGIGNEQFF
TRBJ2-2,-,-,TRBV10-3,TGTGCCATCAGTGAGCCGCAGGGCTTCGGCACCGGGGAGCTGTTTTTT,CAISEPQGFGTGELFF
TRBJ2-5,-,-,TRBV7-7,TGTACCAGCAGCTTATCATGGGTTGAAGAGACCCAGTACTTC,CTSSLSWVEETQYF
TRBJ1-5,-,TRBD1,TRBV5-4,TGTGCCAGCAGCTTAGGCGGGGGACAGGGTAGCAATCAGCCCCAGCATTTT,CASSLGGGQGSNQPQHF
TRBJ2-1,-,TRBD2,TRBV7-6,TGTGCCAGCAGCCCCTATAGCGGGGGTTACAATGAGCAGTTCTTC,CASSPYSGGYNEQFF
TRBJ1-1,-,-,TRBV6-1,TGTGCCAGCAAGGCGGCGGCTGAAGCTTTCTTT,CASKAAAEAFF
TRBJ2-5,-,-,TRBV21-1,TGTGCCAGCTCGACTTACTCTCTCGGGTTAGCGGGGGCTCGGGGGCTGTACCGAGAGACCCAGTACTTC,CASSTYSLGLAGARGLYRETQYF
TRBJ2-5,-,-,TRBV19,TGTGCCAGTAGTATGGGATTAGGGATACGGGAGACCCAGTACTTC,CASSMGLGIRETQYF
TRBJ1-1,-,TRBD1,TRBV5-1,TGCGCCAGCAGCTTGGCAAAAACAGGGGGCACTGAAGCTTTCTTT,CASSLAKTGGTEAFF